Sequencing of this T cell receptor (beta chain) was carried out in a study of blood T cell repertoires in COVID-19 (dated by TCRdb to the early 2020s). Regarding the complete study: Samples from collaborators originated in the United States, Italy and Spain and spanned both the acute and convalescent phases of COVID-19. The material from the prospective study consisted of cDNA or gDNA derived from T cells, B-cell-depleted T cells, or PBMCs. The dataset comprised deeply sampled blood TCRbeta repertoires from subjects exposed to, actively infected with, or recovered from COVID-19. The repertoires were released in a freely available public database intended as a resource for research on the immune response to SARS-CoV-2. The samples were drawn from two sources: the first 160 participants of the ongoing ImmuneRACE study, and over 950 subjects contributed by 6 global collaborators. A de-identified subject ID, COVID-19 status, age in years and sex were almost always included in the sample metadata. HLA class I and class II types, where available, came from metadata supplied by the sample provider rather than from assay-based typing.

What the work shows at the level of the full study, not this receptor alone: The quantity of clinical and demographic metadata differed by source and by participant and was supplied without curation.

TCRbeta CDR3 regions were amplified from genomic DNA by means of the immunoSEQ Assay, a bias-controlled multiplex PCR. From the authors' description of their analysis: The number of nucleated cells in each sample was estimated from the amplification of reference gene primers within the assay. Sequence reads were collapsed and filtered to measure the absolute abundance of every unique TCRbeta CDR3 rearrangement. Productive Simpson clonality was computed per sample as the square root of Simpson's diversity index over productive rearrangements. Not all clones reach the TCRdb copy of this immuneACCESS table, which keeps in-frame sequences only. Checked studies attribute under half of the gap to unresolved V genes and leave the rest unexplained. V, J and clone size reflect that table, while D and trimming were determined from the DNA. The sample contains some 290,000 clones, approximately 89% of them found a single time. Roughly 11% of the sample goes to the ten largest clones.

One collaborating source in Seattle enrolled patients during active infection and followed them longitudinally through the course of disease. Each collaborating institution followed its own protocols to collect whole blood in K2EDTA tubes. For TCRbeta analysis, collaborator samples were shipped as frozen whole blood, as isolated PBMCs, or as DNA extracted from either sample type. This clone was observed once. Its antigen is unknown. The sample holds no much larger clone one base away, and base qualities are not on file. The sequence was collected from a woman in her twenties or thirties with COVID-19, enrolled during active disease. The material sequenced was peripheral blood.

CDR3 protein: CASSWSGLYNEQFF. The DNA reads as follows: TGTGCCAGCAGCTGGTCGGGACTTTACAATGAGCAGTTCTTC. The chain is made from TRBV7-9 and TRBJ2-1; TRBD2 is a possible D gene, resting on 6 matching bases. Deletion took 4 bases off V and 4 bases off J, with a span of 11 bases between the germline ends. The CDR3 goes from the cysteine to the phenylalanine over 14 residues. The read is trimmed to its CDR3 DNA, 42 bases read in frame from base 1. Per the germline V gene (reference sequence), SEHNR is the CDR1 and FQNEAQ is the CDR2.